The TCR beta chain described here comes from a study of OX40 agonist ivuxolimab in advanced cancers. The overall study: While on treatment, patients had intravenous ivuxolimab at 0.01 to 10 mg/kg every 2 weeks.

V was trimmed by 3 bases and J by 0 bases, leaving 9 bases between them. The germline CDR1 and CDR2 sequences are KGHSH and LQKENI. The CDR3 runs 15 residues. This clone was detected only once. The antigen is undetermined. The data were produced by immunoSEQ multiplex PCR, yet TCRdb's version contains in-frame clones alone and is incomplete. The sample holds tens of thousands of clones, more than 85% seen once. Whole-study findings and limits: There were, on average, more expanded clones in CD8+ T cells than in CD4+.

The rearrangement joins TRBV18 to TRBJ1-3, with D uncertain. This receptor was identified in an adult with an advanced solid tumor such as melanoma, head and neck, liver or kidney cancer. Sequencing was performed on CD4+ or CD8+ T cells sorted from blood, taken in a trial of the OX40 agonist ivuxolimab. The CDR3 here is CASSPPLHSGNTIYF. Written as DNA, the CDR3 is TGTGCCAGCTCACCCCCACTCCACTCTGGAAACACCATATATTTT.